This T cell receptor (beta chain) appears in the sequencing data of a study of CD8 T cells in ankylosing spondylitis. Deletions cut 7 bases from V and 0 bases from J, with 22 bases between. Germline CDR1 is MDHEN and CDR2 is SYDVKM. The CDR3 contains 18 residues. This clonotype was recorded once. Its antigen is still unknown. Study observations and caveats: Clones linked to disease were reported to show significant enrichment in matched ankylosing spondylitis synovial fluid.

TCRdb fed the 5' RACE reads into MiXCR, producing one record per CDR3 protein. The repertoire holds a few hundred thousand distinct CDR3 sequences, with over 9.5% as singletons. The sample comprised blood, either unsorted or a sorted T cell fraction (not recorded which). The clonotype comes from a male donor with ankylosing spondylitis or in good health (not recorded which). V usage is TRBV28 and J usage is TRBJ1-5; D gene ambiguous. In nucleotides, the CDR3 is TGTGCCAGCACCACCCTCCGGGCCTCAGATAATAGCAATCAGCCCCAGCATTTT. This sequence encodes CASTTLRASDNSNQPQHF.